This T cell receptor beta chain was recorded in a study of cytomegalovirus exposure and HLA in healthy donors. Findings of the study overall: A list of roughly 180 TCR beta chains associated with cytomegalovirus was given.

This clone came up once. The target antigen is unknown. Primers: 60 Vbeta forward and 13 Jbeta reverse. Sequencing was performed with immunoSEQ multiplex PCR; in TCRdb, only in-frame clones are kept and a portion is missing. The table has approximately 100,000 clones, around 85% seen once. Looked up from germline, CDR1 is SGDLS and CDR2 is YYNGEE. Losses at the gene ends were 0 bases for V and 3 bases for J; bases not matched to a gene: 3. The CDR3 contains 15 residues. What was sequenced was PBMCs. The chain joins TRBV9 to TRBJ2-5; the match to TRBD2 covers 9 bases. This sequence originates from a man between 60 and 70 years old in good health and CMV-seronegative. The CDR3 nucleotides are TGTGCCAGCAGCGTAGCCGGGACTAGCAAAGAGACCCAGTACTTC. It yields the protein CASSVAGTSKETQYF.